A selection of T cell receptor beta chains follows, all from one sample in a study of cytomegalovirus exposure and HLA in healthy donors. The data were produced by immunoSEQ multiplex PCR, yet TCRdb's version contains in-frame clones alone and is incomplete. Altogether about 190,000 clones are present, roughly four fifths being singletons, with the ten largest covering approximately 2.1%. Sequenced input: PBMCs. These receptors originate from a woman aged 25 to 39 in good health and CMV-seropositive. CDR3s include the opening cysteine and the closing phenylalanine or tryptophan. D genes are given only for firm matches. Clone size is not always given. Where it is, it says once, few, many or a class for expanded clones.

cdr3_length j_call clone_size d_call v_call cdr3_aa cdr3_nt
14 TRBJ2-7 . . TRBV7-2 CASSLRGTRYEQYF TGTGCCAGCAGCTTAAGGGGGACCCGCTACGAGCAGTACTTC
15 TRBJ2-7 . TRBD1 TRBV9 CASSAGQGSFYEQYF TGTGCCAGCAGCGCCGGACAGGGAAGTTTCTACGAGCAGTACTTC
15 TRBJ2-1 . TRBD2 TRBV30 CAWSGVAGGQNEQFF TGTGCCTGGAGTGGAGTAGCGGGGGGGCAGAATGAGCAGTTCTTC
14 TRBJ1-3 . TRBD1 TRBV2 CASRAQGPGNTIYF TGTGCCAGCAGAGCACAGGGGCCTGGAAACACCATATATTTT
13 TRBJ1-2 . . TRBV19 CASIKGVLNGYTF TGTGCCAGCATTAAGGGGGTCCTGAATGGCTACACCTTC
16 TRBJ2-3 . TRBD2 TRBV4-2 CASSQGLAGGLDTQYF TGTGCCAGCAGCCAAGGACTAGCGGGGGGACTGGATACGCAGTATTTT
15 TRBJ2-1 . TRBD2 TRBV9 CASSVVAGGHNEQFF TGTGCCAGCAGCGTAGTAGCGGGAGGTCACAATGAGCAGTTCTTC
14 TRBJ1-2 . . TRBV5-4 CASNSTRGAYGYTF TGTGCCAGCAATTCCACACGGGGGGCCTATGGCTACACCTTC
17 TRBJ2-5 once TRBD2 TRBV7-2 CASSLLGSGRRLETQYF TGTGCCAGCAGCTTACTGGGTAGCGGGAGACGGTTGGAGACCCAGTACTTC
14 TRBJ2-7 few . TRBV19 CASSPGGLGYEQYF TGTGCCAGTAGTCCCGGGGGGCTGGGGTACGAGCAGTACTTC
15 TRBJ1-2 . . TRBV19 CAASRQARGVGGYTF TGTGCCGCCTCCCGACAGGCCCGGGGGGTTGGAGGCTACACCTTC